Here is one T cell receptor beta chain with its context. Its antigen is undetermined. This record comes from a study of T cell responses to AZD1222 COVID-19 vaccine. Study findings and constraints: None of the repertoires were sampled until the peak T cell response had passed.

Only in-frame clones appear in the TCRdb table, and some are missing; sequencing was by immunoSEQ multiplex PCR. The table lists about 190,000 clones, around 93% of them singletons. This CDR3 is 15 amino acids long. Deletions cut 2 bases from V and 0 bases from J, with 10 bases between. CDR1 is LNHDA and CDR2 is SQIVND in the germline V gene (reference sequence). The chain carries TRBV19 and TRBJ1-1; tentative D call: TRBD1 (6 bases). This TCR was sampled from an adult in good health. The sample in question was peripheral blood, obtained on day 0 of AZD1222 vaccination. Written as DNA, the CDR3 is TGTGCCAGTAGTATACTGGGGGGCATGAACACTGAAGCTTTCTTT. It encodes CASSILGGMNTEAFF.